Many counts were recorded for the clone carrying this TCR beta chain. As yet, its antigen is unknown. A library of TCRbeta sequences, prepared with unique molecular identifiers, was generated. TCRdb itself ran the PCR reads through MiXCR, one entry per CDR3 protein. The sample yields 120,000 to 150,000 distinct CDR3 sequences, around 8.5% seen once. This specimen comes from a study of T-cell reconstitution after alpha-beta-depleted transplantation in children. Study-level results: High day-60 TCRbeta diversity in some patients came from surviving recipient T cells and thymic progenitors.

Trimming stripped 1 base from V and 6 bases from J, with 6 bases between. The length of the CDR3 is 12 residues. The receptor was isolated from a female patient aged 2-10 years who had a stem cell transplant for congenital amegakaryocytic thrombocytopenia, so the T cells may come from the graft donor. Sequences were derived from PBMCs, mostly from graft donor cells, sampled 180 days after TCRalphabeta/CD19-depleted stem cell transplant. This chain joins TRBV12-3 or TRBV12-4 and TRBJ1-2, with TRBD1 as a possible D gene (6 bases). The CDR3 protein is CASSLEGDGYTF. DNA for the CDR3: TGTGCCAGCAGTTTAGAGGGGGATGGCTACACCTTC.